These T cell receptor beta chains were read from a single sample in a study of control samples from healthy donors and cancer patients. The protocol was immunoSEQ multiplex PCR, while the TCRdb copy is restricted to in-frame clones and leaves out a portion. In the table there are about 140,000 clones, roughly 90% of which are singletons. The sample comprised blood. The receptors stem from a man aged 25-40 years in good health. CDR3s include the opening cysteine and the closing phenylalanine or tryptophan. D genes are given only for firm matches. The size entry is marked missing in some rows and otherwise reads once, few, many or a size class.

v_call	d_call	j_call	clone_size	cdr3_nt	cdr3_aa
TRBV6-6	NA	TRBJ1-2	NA	TGTGCCAGCACCCCCCTTGGGGGCGCGGAAGGCTACACCTTC	CASTPLGGAEGYTF
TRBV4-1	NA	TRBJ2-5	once	TGCGCCAGCAGCCAACATTCTGCACTAGCCGAGACCCAGTACTTC	CASSQHSALAETQYF
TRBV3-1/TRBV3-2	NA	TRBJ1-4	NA	TGTGCCAGCAGCCCCCAGACAGGAACTGGTGAAAAACTGTTTTTT	CASSPQTGTGEKLFF
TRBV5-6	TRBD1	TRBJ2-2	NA	TGTGCCAGCAGCGACGGGACAGGGAAGGACACCGGGGAGCTGTTTTTT	CASSDGTGKDTGELFF
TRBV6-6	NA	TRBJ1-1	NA	TGTGCCAGCAGTTTCGGAAACAGAGGAGCTTTCTTT	CASSFGNRGAFF
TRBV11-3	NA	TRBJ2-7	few	TGTGCCAGCAGCTCGGGCGGAAGTACCTACGAGCAGTACTTC	CASSSGGSTYEQYF
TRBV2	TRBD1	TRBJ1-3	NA	TGTGCCAGCAGTCTGAAAGGGAACAGGGGGGCGTCTGGAAACACCATATATTTT	CASSLKGNRGASGNTIYF
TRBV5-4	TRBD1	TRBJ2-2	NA	TGTGCCAGCAGCCAGAGGGACAGGGGCACCGGGGAGCTGTTTTTT	CASSQRDRGTGELFF
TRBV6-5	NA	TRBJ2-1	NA	TGTGCCAGCAGTCCCTCCCGTGGCTACAATGAGCAGTTCTTC	CASSPSRGYNEQFF
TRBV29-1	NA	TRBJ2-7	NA	TGCAGTTGCGGGACAGTATCCTACGAGCAGTACTTC	CSCGTVSYEQYF
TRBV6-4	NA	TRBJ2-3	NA	TGTGCCAGCAGTGCGGAACTCGGGGCCACAGATACGCAGTATTTT	CASSAELGATDTQYF
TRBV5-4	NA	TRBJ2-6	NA	TGTGCCAGTAGCCCACGGGGCCAAACATTAGGGGCCAACGTCCTGACTTTC	CASSPRGQTLGANVLTF
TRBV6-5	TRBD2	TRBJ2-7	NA	TGTGCCAGCAGTTTGGGACTAGCGGGAGCCTACGAGCAGTACTTC	CASSLGLAGAYEQYF
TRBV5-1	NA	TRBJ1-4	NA	TGCGCCAGCAGCTTGGGTACAGGGTATAGCGAAAAACTGTTTTTT	CASSLGTGYSEKLFF
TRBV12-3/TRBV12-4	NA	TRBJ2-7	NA	TGTGCCAGCAGTTTAGAGCGGAAGCAGTACTTC	CASSLERKQYF
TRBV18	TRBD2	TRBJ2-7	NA	TGTGCCAGCTCACCAGTTCTGGGCGGGAGTGGCTACGAGCAGTACTTC	CASSPVLGGSGYEQYF
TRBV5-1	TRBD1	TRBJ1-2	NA	TGCGCCAGCAGAGCTTGGATAGGGGGCTTCGGCTATGGCTACACCTTC	CASRAWIGGFGYGYTF